One sample yielded the 11 T cell receptor beta chains listed below, sequenced in a study of CD8 T cells in ankylosing spondylitis. The study, taken as a whole, reports: Within ankylosing spondylitis blood, a TCR beta motif made up of under 10 highly homologous variants appeared to be characteristic.

TCRdb itself ran the 5' RACE reads through MiXCR, one entry per CDR3 protein. Here the sample spans approximately 540,000 distinct CDR3 sequences, roughly 13% being singletons. For these receptors, no antigen is known. Sequences were obtained from blood, either unsorted or a sorted T cell fraction (not recorded which). Every receptor here comes from a male donor with ankylosing spondylitis.

V is TRBV25-1 and J is TRBJ1-6, with TRBD1 matching over 10 bases. The CDR3 is made up of 18 amino acids. The germline CDR1 and CDR2 sequences are MGHDK and SYGVNS. The V and J ends lost 6 bases and 6 bases, in that order; junction bases with no gene match: 14. CDR3 amino acids: CASSAPGTGASANSPLHF. CDR3 nucleotides: TGTGCCAGCAGCGCCCCAGGGACAGGGGCATCGGCTAATTCACCCCTCCACTTT.

The CDR3 here is CASSEAQGAATNEKLFF. Written as DNA, the CDR3 is TGTGCCAGCAGTGAAGCGCAGGGGGCTGCCACTAATGAAAAACTGTTTTTT. The chain couples TRBV2 to TRBJ1-4; 8 bases fit TRBD1. Germline V gene lookup returns CDR1 SNHLY and CDR2 FYNNEI. J gave up 2 bases and V 0 bases, and 5 bases lay outside the gene matches. This CDR3 spans 17 amino acids.

This clonotype was seen repeatedly, ten times or more. The V and J genes are TRBV7-2 and TRBJ1-3; 8 bases align to TRBD1. CDR3 length: 15 amino acids. Losses at the gene ends were 5 bases for V and 4 bases for J; bases not matched to a gene: 7. Germline V lookup: CDR1 SGHTA, CDR2 FQGNSA. The CDR3 protein is CASSTATGEGNTIYF. The CDR3 DNA sequence: TGTGCCAGCAGCACCGCGACAGGGGAAGGAAACACCATATATTTT.

This clonotype was counted a few times. J is TRBJ2-2 and V is TRBV5-1; TRBD2 might be the D (5 bases). Per the germline V gene, CDR1 is SGHRS and CDR2 is YFSETQ. Trimming shortened V by 4 bases and J by 6 bases, and 13 bases separated the two germline ends. This CDR3 comprises 14 residues. CDR3 sequence: CASSPDLPAGELFF. The DNA for the CDR3 is TGCGCCAGCAGCCCGGACTTACCAGCCGGGGAGCTGTTTTTT.

This clonotype was observed a few times. This chain joins TRBV20-1 and TRBJ2-2; no reliable D call. The germline V gene has CDR1 DFQATT and CDR2 SNEGSKA (reference sequence). This CDR3 spans 16 amino acids. V was cut by 0 bases and J by 2 bases, with 13 bases left in between. CDR3 coding DNA: TGCAGTGCTAGAGACCCGCGAGGATTTAACACCGGGGAGCTGTTTTTT. This encodes CSARDPRGFNTGELFF.

Remarks on this clonotype: A read error may be the cause here, since a much bigger clone is one base away. V is TRBV7-7 and J is TRBJ2-1; possible D gene TRBD1, 5 bases. V gave up 5 bases and J gave up 7 bases, with 15 bases separating them. The germline V gene has CDR1 SSHAT and CDR2 FNYEAQ (reference sequence). The CDR3 length is 14 residues. CDR3 sequence: CASSQTSKGNEQFF. DNA of the CDR3: TGTGCCAGCAGCCAAACCTCGAAGGGGAATGAGCAGTTCTTC. Combining the CDR3 with reference TRBV7-7 and TRBJ2-1 gives the whole variable domain GAGVSQSPRYKVTKRGQDVTLRCDPISSHATLYWYQQALGQGPEFLTYFNYEAQPDKSGLPSDRFSAERPEGSISTLTIQRTEQRDSAMYRCASSQTSKGNEQFFGPGTRLTVL.

This clonotype has a count of ten or more. J is TRBJ1-1 and V is TRBV5-1; D call uncertain. V lost 3 bases, J lost 2 bases, and 11 bases lay in between. The germline V gene has CDR1 SGHRS and CDR2 YFSETQ. CDR3 size: 14 residues. CDR3 in amino acids: CASSSQTDNTEAFF. CDR3 coding DNA: TGCGCCAGCAGCTCCCAGACGGATAACACTGAAGCTTTCTTT.

This clonotype was observed a few times. This rearrangement joins TRBV24-1 to TRBJ2-5, with 9 nucleotides matching TRBD1. The junction had 6 bases not matched to a gene; V was cut back by 9 bases and J by 5 bases. The CDR3 length is 13 residues. Germline V gives CDR1 KGHDR, CDR2 SFDVKD. The CDR3 DNA sequence: TGTGCCACCGGCGGGACAGGGCCGGAGACCCAGTACTTC. Its translation: CATGGTGPETQYF.

This clonotype has more than one count but fewer than ten. V and J are TRBV20-1 and TRBJ2-5, with D perhaps TRBD2 (6 bases). Trimming took 0 bases from V and 5 from J, leaving 13 bases between them. This CDR3 is built from 14 residues. The germline V gene encodes CDR1 DFQATT and CDR2 SNEGSKA (reference sequence). The CDR3 DNA sequence: TGCAGTGCTAGAGATGGGAAGGAGGGGGAGACCCAGTACTTC. Its translation: CSARDGKEGETQYF.

The V gene is TRBV2, the J gene TRBJ1-5, with TRBD1 matching over 7 bases. V shed 7 bases and J 6 bases; nucleotides not matched to a gene: 9. Germline values: CDR1 SNHLY, CDR2 FYNNEI. The CDR3 length is 14 residues. The CDR3 DNA is TGTGCCAGCACCCCTGACAGGGTGGGTCAGCCCCAGCATTTT. Protein product: CASTPDRVGQPQHF.

The chain is built from TRBV3-1 and TRBJ1-2; D ambiguous. V shed 5 bases and J shed 0 bases, with 10 bases lying between them. The V gene's germline CDR1 is LGHDT and CDR2 YNNKEL (reference sequence). The CDR3 contains 14 residues. As DNA, the CDR3 is TGTGCCAGCAGCTATTCCGGCGCTAACTATGGCTACACCTTC. Translation: CASSYSGANYGYTF.